This T cell receptor (beta chain) was sequenced in a study of technical replicates of blood from a handful of donors. Generated by immunoSEQ multiplex PCR, the TCRdb table keeps only in-frame clones and is missing some. There are some 91,000 clones in the sample; around 95% occur only once, and roughly 0.22% lies in the top ten. Trimming cost V 2 bases and J 5 bases; bases outside gene matches: 6. The germline V gene has CDR1 SQVTM and CDR2 ANQGSEA. This CDR3 is 15 amino acids long. Sequencing was carried out using T cells isolated from PBMCs. The sequence derives from a human donor in good health. The V and J genes are TRBV29-1 and TRBJ2-5; 12 positions agree with TRBD1. CDR3: CSVETGTGGDETQYF. The CDR3 DNA follows: TGCAGCGTTGAAACGGGGACAGGGGGCGATGAGACCCAGTACTTC.